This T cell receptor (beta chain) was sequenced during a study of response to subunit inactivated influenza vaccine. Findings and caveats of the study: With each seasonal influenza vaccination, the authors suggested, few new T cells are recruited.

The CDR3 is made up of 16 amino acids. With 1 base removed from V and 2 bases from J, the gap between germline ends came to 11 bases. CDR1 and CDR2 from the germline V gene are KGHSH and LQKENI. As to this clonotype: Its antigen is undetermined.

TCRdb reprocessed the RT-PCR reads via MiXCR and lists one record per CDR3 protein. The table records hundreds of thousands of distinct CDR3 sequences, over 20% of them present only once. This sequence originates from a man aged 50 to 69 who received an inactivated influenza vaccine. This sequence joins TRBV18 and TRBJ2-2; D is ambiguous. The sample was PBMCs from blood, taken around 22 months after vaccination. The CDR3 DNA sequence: TGTGCCAGCTCACCACTGCGAGGACCCAACACCGGGGAGCTGTTTTTT. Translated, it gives CASSPLRGPNTGELFF.